What follows describes a single T cell receptor beta chain. The antigen remains undetermined. Being one base from a much bigger clone, this may be a read error. This CDR3 has 15 residues. Per germline, CDR1 MDHEN and CDR2 SYDVKM. The sample belongs to a study of T cells in Graves' hyperthyroidism and ophthalmopathy. At the level of the study: The authors collected peripheral blood at initial diagnosis, before any treatment.

Study findings and constraints: A model built on 13 V-J features separated ophthalmopathy from stable hyperthyroidism. Onset of ophthalmopathy came a median roughly 6.9 months after the model predicted it.

RNA transcripts served as the template for amplifying TCR beta CDR3 regions. A set of HTBI primers served as the primers for a first-round RT-PCR of the TCR CDR3. TCRdb reprocessed the multiplex PCR reads via MiXCR and lists one record per CDR3 protein. Of about 500,000 distinct CDR3 sequences in the sample, around 16% were seen once. Clinical symptoms, serum thyroxine and TRAb, thyroid ultrasound and orbital computed tomography together formed the diagnostic basis. The sequenced sample consisted of blood. This chain links TRBV28 with TRBJ1-5; the D gene is possibly TRBD1 (5 bases). The sequence came from a woman under 40 with Graves' ophthalmopathy. The CDR3 loop reads CASSLPAGRDQPQRF. CDR3 DNA sequence: TGTGCCAGCAGTTTACCAGCAGGGAGGGATCAGCCCCAGCGTTTT. The variable domain in full, with the rest retrieved from reference TRBV28 and TRBJ1-5, is DVKVTQSSRYLVKRTGEKVFLECVQDMDHENMFWYRQDPGLGLRLIYFSYDVKMKEKGDIPEGYSVSREKKERFSLILESASTNQTSMYLCASSLPAGRDQPQRFGDGTRLSIL.